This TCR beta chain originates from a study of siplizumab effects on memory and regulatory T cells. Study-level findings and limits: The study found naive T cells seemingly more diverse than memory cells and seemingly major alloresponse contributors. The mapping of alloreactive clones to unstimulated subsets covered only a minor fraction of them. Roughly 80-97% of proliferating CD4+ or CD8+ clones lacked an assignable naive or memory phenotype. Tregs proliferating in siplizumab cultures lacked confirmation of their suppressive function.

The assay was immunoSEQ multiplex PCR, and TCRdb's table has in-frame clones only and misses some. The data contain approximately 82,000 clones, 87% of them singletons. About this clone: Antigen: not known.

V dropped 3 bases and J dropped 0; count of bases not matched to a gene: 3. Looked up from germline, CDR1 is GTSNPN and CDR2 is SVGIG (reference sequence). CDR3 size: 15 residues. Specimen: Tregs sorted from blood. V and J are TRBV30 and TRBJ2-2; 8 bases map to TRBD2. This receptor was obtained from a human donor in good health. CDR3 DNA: TGTGCCTGGAGCGGACTAGCCGCGAACACCGGGGAGCTGTTTTTT. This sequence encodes CAWSGLAANTGELFF.